Listed below are T cell receptor beta chains from one sample, sequenced in a study of T cell repertoires in cytomegalovirus infection. TCRdb re-derived calls from the reads in MiXCR, one entry per CDR3 protein. The sample lists approximately 990,000 distinct CDR3 sequences, approximately 31% occurring once. Their target antigens are unknown. The source material was cultured CD8+ T cells from PBMCs, sampled from culture after CMV antigen stimulation. All receptors come from a human donor in good health (CMV status not recorded). Some clones in this sample may be carry-over from other donors' samples. CDR3s include the opening cysteine and the closing phenylalanine or tryptophan. D genes are given only for firm matches. Part of the rows lack a size; the others show once, few, many or a class for expanded clones.

>NA|TRBJ2-5|TRBV20-1|NA
TGCAGTGCTAGAGTTCCAGGGGGGGAGACCCAGTACTTC
CSARVPGGETQYF
>TRBD2|TRBJ2-1|TRBV7-6|few
TGTGCCAGCAGCTTCCGGACTAGCGGGGGCGAGCAGTTCTTC
CASSFRTSGGEQFF
>NA|TRBJ2-1|TRBV20-1|NA
TGCAGTGCCCTCGAGGGCAATGAGCAGTTCTTC
CSALEGNEQFF
>NA|TRBJ2-3|TRBV3-1|few
TGTGCCAGCAGCCAAGTCGAAGGCCCAGATACGCAGTATTTT
CASSQVEGPDTQYF
>NA|TRBJ1-5|TRBV12-3/TRBV12-4|few
TGTGCCAGCAGTTTGGGCTATATTAAAAATCAGCCCCAGCATTTT
CASSLGYIKNQPQHF
>NA|TRBJ2-2|TRBV12-3/TRBV12-4|NA
TGTGCCAGCAGTTTATCGGGGCAGGCTATCACCGGGGAGCTGTTTTTT
CASSLSGQAITGELFF
>NA|TRBJ1-5|TRBV19|NA
TGTGCCAGTAAGAGGGCAGGGGATCAGCCCCAGCATTTT
CASKRAGDQPQHF
>NA|TRBJ2-1|TRBV6-1|NA
TGTGCCAGCAATGTTCCCTCGGGGTTACTACATTACAATGAGCAGTTCTTC
CASNVPSGLLHYNEQFF
>NA|TRBJ2-2|TRBV7-2|NA
TGTGCCAGCAGCCCAGACTACAAGAACACCGGGGAGCTGTTTTTT
CASSPDYKNTGELFF
>NA|TRBJ2-1|TRBV27|NA
TGTGCCAACAGTAGCGACAATTTCTTCTACAATGAGCAGTTCTTC
CANSSDNFFYNEQFF
>TRBD1|TRBJ2-5|TRBV7-7|few
TGTGCTAGCAGCAAGGGACAGGGAGGAGCGGAGACCCAGTACTTC
CASSKGQGGAETQYF
>TRBD1|TRBJ2-7|TRBV27|many
TGTGCCAGCAGTCCCCGGACAGGCTACGAGCAGTACTTC
CASSPRTGYEQYF
>TRBD1|TRBJ1-5|TRBV6-6|NA
TGTGCCAGCACAGCGGGACAGGGTTACCAGCCCCAGCATTTT
CASTAGQGYQPQHF
>TRBD1|TRBJ2-7|TRBV7-6|NA
TGTGCCAGCAGCCGCCGGGACAGGGAACAGTACTTC
CASSRRDREQYF
>NA|TRBJ2-1|TRBV7-9|many
TGTGCCAGCAGCTTAGAGGCAGGGGCCTACAATGAGCAGTTCTTC
CASSLEAGAYNEQFF
>TRBD2|TRBJ2-3|TRBV7-7|NA
TGTGCTAGCAGCTTAAGCCCTTTGGCGGGGGGATTCACAGATACGCAGTATTTT
CASSLSPLAGGFTDTQYF
>TRBD1|TRBJ2-2|TRBV7-2|many
TGTGCCAGCAGCTTAATGGGACAGCCTAGTAACACCGGGGAGCTGTTTTTT
CASSLMGQPSNTGELFF
>NA|TRBJ1-5|TRBV20-1|NA
TGCAGTGCTAGAGGGGGAGGTCAGCCCCAGCATTTT
CSARGGGQPQHF
>NA|TRBJ1-5|TRBV23-1|NA
TGCGCCAGCAGTCAATCCCCGGGGGGGACTAATCAGCCCCAGCATTTT
CASSQSPGGTNQPQHF
>NA|TRBJ2-3|TRBV28|few
TGTGCCAGCGCTGAGGGGGTCAGCACAGATACGCAGTATTTT
CASAEGVSTDTQYF
>NA|TRBJ1-2|TRBV19|few
TGTGCCAGTACAACCGGGCGCAGCGGCCGCTATGGCTACACCTTC
CASTTGRSGRYGYTF
>NA|TRBJ1-4|TRBV4-1|NA
TGCGCCAGCAGCCAACTCGCGGGGCCAGAAAAACTGTTTTTT
CASSQLAGPEKLFF
>NA|TRBJ2-3|TRBV7-2|NA
TGTGCCAGCAGCCGGATGACGGCTTCCACAGATACGCAGTATTTT
CASSRMTASTDTQYF
>NA|TRBJ2-5|TRBV6-5|NA
TGTGCCAGCAGTTACTCGCCTAGCGACTTCCTCCAAGAGACCCAGTACTTC
CASSYSPSDFLQETQYF
>NA|TRBJ2-7|TRBV6-5|NA
TGTGCCAGCAGTTACTCGGGGGACATGGGGTCCTACGAGCAGTACTTC
CASSYSGDMGSYEQYF
>NA|TRBJ1-1|TRBV7-4|NA
TGTGCCAGCAGCTTAATGACTGAAGCTTTCTTT
CASSLMTEAFF
>TRBD1|TRBJ2-1|TRBV13|NA
TGTGCCAGCAGCTTAGGCCCCGGGACAGGATACTACAATGAGCAGTTCTTC
CASSLGPGTGYYNEQFF
>TRBD1|TRBJ2-5|TRBV7-9|NA
TGTGCCAGCAGCTTATCTATGGGACAGGGTGGAGAGACCCAGTACTTC
CASSLSMGQGGETQYF
>TRBD1|TRBJ1-2|TRBV14|NA
TGTGCCAACAGCCAACAGGGGGAAGGGAGTGGCTACACCTTC
CANSQQGEGSGYTF
>TRBD2|TRBJ2-1|TRBV6-5|NA
TGTGCCAGCAGTCCCGGGACTAGCGGGGGGTTCTACAATGAGCAGTTCTTC
CASSPGTSGGFYNEQFF
>NA|TRBJ2-6|TRBV6-2/TRBV6-3|NA
TGTGCCAGCAGTTGGCAGCTCTCTGGGGCCAACGTCCTGACTTTC
CASSWQLSGANVLTF
>NA|TRBJ2-6|TRBV28|many
TGTGCCAGCAGTTTATTCCGTGGATACGGGGCCAACGTCCTGACTTTC
CASSLFRGYGANVLTF
>NA|TRBJ1-4|TRBV11-2|NA
TGTGCCAGCAGCTTATCCCACACAGGGCTTGGTGAAAAACTGTTTTTT
CASSLSHTGLGEKLFF
>TRBD1|TRBJ1-3|TRBV27|few
TGTGCCAGCAGTACGACAGGGATCAGGGCTGGAAACACCATATATTTT
CASSTTGIRAGNTIYF
>NA|TRBJ1-4|TRBV20-1|NA
TGCAGTGCTAGAGATGTTGTTGGTGGTAGAGAAAAACTGTTTTTT
CSARDVVGGREKLFF
>NA|TRBJ1-2|TRBV4-1|many
TGCGCCAGCAGCCAAGAACAGTTCGGGGGGTTGGGGAACTATGGCTACACCTTC
CASSQEQFGGLGNYGYTF
>NA|TRBJ2-5|TRBV3-1|few
TGTGCCAGCAGCCAAGCGGGAGAGGAGACCCAGTACTTC
CASSQAGEETQYF
>NA|TRBJ2-1|TRBV12-3/TRBV12-4|NA
TGTGCCAGCAGTTACGCCGGGAATTTTCAGTTCTTC
CASSYAGNFQFF
>NA|TRBJ2-7|TRBV7-6|few
TGTGCCAGCAGCTCAGCGATCACCTACGAGCAGTACTTC
CASSSAITYEQYF
>NA|TRBJ1-2|TRBV9|NA
TGTGCCAGCAGCGTAGAGTCCCCTGACTATGGCTACACCTTC
CASSVESPDYGYTF
>TRBD2|TRBJ2-1|TRBV11-1|NA
TGTGCCAGCAGCTTATATGCGGGGGAACCCTACAATGAGCAGTTCTTC
CASSLYAGEPYNEQFF
>NA|TRBJ1-1|TRBV5-1|few
TGCGCCAGCAGCTTAGGACAGATCACCAACACTGAAGCTTTCTTT
CASSLGQITNTEAFF
>TRBD1|TRBJ2-3|TRBV5-1|NA
TGCGCCAGCAGCCCAACAGGGGTGAGCGATACGCAGTATTTT
CASSPTGVSDTQYF
>NA|TRBJ1-3|TRBV27|NA
TGTGCCAGCAGTGCGTCGGGGAGGGGGAACACCATATATTTT
CASSASGRGNTIYF
>TRBD2|TRBJ2-5|TRBV29-1|few
TGCAGCGTTGATGGGACTAGCGGGGAGACCCAGTACTTC
CSVDGTSGETQYF
>NA|TRBJ1-2|TRBV7-2|many
TGTGCCAGCAGCTTTCCGGGAATCCCATATGGCTACACCTTC
CASSFPGIPYGYTF